The 6 T cell receptor beta chains given below trace back to one sample, sequenced in a study of blood T cell repertoires in COVID-19. Profiled with immunoSEQ multiplex PCR; TCRdb holds only in-frame clones, not every one. The table lists 160,000 or so clones, 89% of them singletons. Sequenced material: peripheral blood. These receptor sequences come from a man aged 55-75 years with acute or convalescent COVID-19.

The rearrangement uses TRBV11-2 and TRBJ1-3; TRBD1 might be the D (6 bases). The ends were cut back, 0 bases at V and 2 bases at J, with 20 bases in the middle. The CDR3 totals 19 residues. Germline loops: CDR1 SGHAT, CDR2 FQNNGV. CDR3 sequence (DNA): TGTGCCAGCAGCTTAGATCGCCATAACAGGGAAGTTCCTGGAAACACCATATATTTT. Translation: CASSLDRHNREVPGNTIYF.

The chain employs TRBV1 and TRBJ2-5; TRBD2 was called by the table and not checked on the DNA. TRBV1 is marked as a pseudogene. The CDR3 totals 17 residues. The CDR3 spells CTSSQDTLERGQETQYF. The CDR3 coding sequence is TGCACCAGCAGCCAAGATACCCTTGAGCGGGGTCAAGAGACCCAGTACTTC.

The chain has TRBV10-3 and TRBJ1-1, with D possibly TRBD1 on 5 matching bases. The germline CDR1 and CDR2 sequences are ENHRY and SYGVKD. Trimming shortened V by 0 bases and J by 2 bases, and 10 bases separated the two germline ends. The CDR3 totals 15 residues. CDR3 in amino acids: CAISESTVANTEAFF. The DNA of the CDR3 is TGTGCCATCAGTGAGTCGACAGTTGCAAACACTGAAGCTTTCTTT.

This sequence joins TRBV29-1 and TRBJ1-1; 7 nucleotides agree with TRBD1. The CDR3 spans 14 residues. Germline V gene lookup returns CDR1 SQVTM and CDR2 ANQGSEA. Germline trimming cut 7 bases from V and 1 base from J; bases unmatched to any gene: 9. CDR3 protein: CSAKGQVGNTEAFF. Written as DNA, the CDR3 is TGCAGCGCTAAAGGACAGGTCGGGAACACTGAAGCTTTCTTT.

The chain links TRBV7-9 to TRBJ2-7, with 10 nucleotides matching TRBD1. The J segment lost 6 bases and the V segment lost 5 bases, leaving 13 bases of the junction unmatched. CDR1 SEHNR and CDR2 FQNEAQ come from the germline V gene (reference sequence). The CDR3 has 16 residues. The CDR3: CASSPKGTGEDSEQYF. The CDR3 bases are TGTGCCAGCAGCCCTAAGGGGACAGGGGAAGATTCCGAGCAGTACTTC.

V and J are TRBV4-1 and TRBJ1-2; 7 nucleotides match TRBD1. With 6 bases clipped from V and 0 bases from J, the junction kept 10 bases outside the gene matches. Germline V gene data show CDR1 as MGHRA and CDR2 as YSYEKL. CDR3 length: 16 amino acids. CDR3 sequence: CASSQRTGETNYGYTF. The CDR3 bases are TGCGCCAGCAGTCAGAGGACAGGCGAAACTAACTATGGCTACACCTTC.